The 3 T cell receptor beta chains below were found in one sample sequenced in a study. TCRdb independently ran MiXCR on the 5' RACE reads; one entry per CDR3 protein. Altogether under 7,000 distinct CDR3 sequences are present, 31% being singletons, with the ten largest covering under 8.5%. The sample taken for sequencing was memory CD4+ T cells sorted from a lymph node. Subset specified: memory CD4+ T cells, CD4+CD45RO+CD25-. All receptors derive from a female donor with breast cancer.

This clonotype was observed at least ten times. The chain employs TRBV20-1 and TRBJ2-1; D possibly corresponds to TRBD1 (6 bases). V lost 3 bases, J lost 5 bases, and 14 bases lay in between. The CDR3 length is 14 residues. Germline V lookup: CDR1 DFQATT, CDR2 SNEGSKA (reference sequence). The CDR3 nucleotides read TGCAGTGCTAGGGAAGGGGGAGACAACAATGAGCAGTTCTTC. Translated, it gives CSAREGGDNNEQFF.

This clonotype appeared many times. The J gene is TRBJ2-2, the V gene TRBV7-2, with a possible D match to TRBD2 (7 bases). V dropped 5 bases and J dropped 3 bases, with 13 bases sitting between them. This CDR3 is built from 15 residues. The germline CDR1 and CDR2 sequences are SGHTA and FQGNSA. This CDR3 is CASSRGGPHTGELFF. CDR3 bases: TGTGCCAGCAGCCGCGGGGGCCCTCACACCGGGGAGCTGTTTTTT.

There are many counts of this clonotype. This chain joins TRBV5-1 and TRBJ2-5, with TRBD1 matching over 7 bases. The junction had 11 bases not matched to a gene; V was cut back by 4 bases and J by 5 bases. The CDR3 covers 15 residues. Germline CDR1 is SGHRS and CDR2 is YFSETQ. In nucleotides, the CDR3 is TGCGCCAGCAGCCCCCAGACAGGGTCCGGGGAGACCCAGTACTTC. Encoded protein: CASSPQTGSGETQYF. The variable domain in full, with the rest retrieved from reference TRBV5-1 and TRBJ2-5, is KAGVTQTPRYLIKTRGQQVTLSCSPISGHRSVSWYQQTPGQGLQFLFEYFSETQRNKGNFPGRFSGRQFSNSRSEMNVSTLELGDSALYLCASSPQTGSGETQYFGPGTRLLVL.